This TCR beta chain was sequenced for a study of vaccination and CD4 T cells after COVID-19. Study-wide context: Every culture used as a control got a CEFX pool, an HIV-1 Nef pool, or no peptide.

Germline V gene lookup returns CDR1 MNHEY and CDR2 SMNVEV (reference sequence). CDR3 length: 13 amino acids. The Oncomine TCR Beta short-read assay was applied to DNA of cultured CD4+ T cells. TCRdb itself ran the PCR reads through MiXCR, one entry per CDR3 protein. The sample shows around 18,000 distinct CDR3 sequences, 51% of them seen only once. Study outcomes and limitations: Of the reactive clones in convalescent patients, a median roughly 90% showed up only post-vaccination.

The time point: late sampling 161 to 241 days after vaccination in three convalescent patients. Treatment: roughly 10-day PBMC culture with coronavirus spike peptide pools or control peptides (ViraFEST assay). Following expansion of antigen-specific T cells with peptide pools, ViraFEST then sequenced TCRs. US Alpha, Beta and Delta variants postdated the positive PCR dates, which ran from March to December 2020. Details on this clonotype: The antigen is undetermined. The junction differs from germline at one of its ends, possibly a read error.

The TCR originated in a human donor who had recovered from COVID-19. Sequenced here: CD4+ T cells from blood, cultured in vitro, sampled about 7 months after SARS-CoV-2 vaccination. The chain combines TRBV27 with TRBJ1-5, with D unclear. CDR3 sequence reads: CASSQFSNLPQHF. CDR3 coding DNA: TGTGCCAGCAGCCAGTTTAGCAATCTGCCCCAGCATTTT.